This TCR beta chain was sequenced during a study of control samples from healthy donors and cancer patients (dated by TCRdb to the early 2020s). From its cysteine to its phenylalanine, the CDR3 spans 15 amino acids. Left in the record is the CDR3 DNA by itself, 45 bases read in frame from the first base. Library generation was performed with the immunoSEQ multiplex PCR assay. The source is immuneACCESS, and TCRdb retained only in-frame sequences with V and J called. Part of the clones is not carried over; for the studies checked, unresolved V genes explain less than half of this, and the remainder is unexplained. The sample yields 100,000 to 150,000 clones; nearly 90% were counted once. Clones ranked in the top ten supply roughly 3.2% of the sample. Of note for this clone: Its antigen target is currently unknown. No quality values exist for individual bases; no much larger clone is one base distant.

The receptor comes from a man aged 50 or older in good health. The V and J genes are TRBV21-1 and TRBJ2-7; the table's D call, TRBD2, has no DNA check behind it. TRBV21-1 is classified as a pseudogene. The sequenced sample consisted of blood. The DNA reads as follows: TGTGCCAGCAGCTTATGGACTAGCGGAACCTACGAGCAGTACTTC. This is translated as CASSLWTSGTYEQYF.